The entry below describes one T cell receptor (beta chain). This clone occurred many times. Its recognized antigen is unknown. This sample is part of a study of T cell clonality in common variable immunodeficiency (dated by TCRdb to 2014 to 2015). For sequencing, equivalent amounts of genomic DNA were input from CVID and control samples. For every sample, a 60 bp segment covering the rearranged TCRbeta CDR3 region was amplified and then sequenced. TCRbeta amplification used the immunoSEQ assay, a bias-corrected multiplex PCR with high-throughput sequencing. As for how the authors treated the data: Every unique nucleotide sequence was considered a clone and was annotated with V, D and J genes, copy number and frequency. Sequences were labeled productive if in frame, and non-productive if out of frame or containing stop codons. Clonality was calculated from Shannon's entropy as previously described. The predicted amino acid sequences of productive clones were used to derive mean CDR3 Kyte-Doolittle hydropathy. Hierarchical clustering of scaled V gene usage was performed with the R hclust function using Manhattan distance and complete linkage. To assess clone sharing by CDR3 amino acid sequence, 12 repertoires per group were resampled over 100 rounds. The repertoires were screened for approximately 63 published EBV-specific TCRbeta sequences and approximately 230 published CMV-specific TCRbeta sequences. After two CVID samples that produced fewer than 10,000 sequences were dropped from the analysis, 42 CVID repertoires remained. TCRdb re-hosts the immuneACCESS table, in-frame sequences only. Its copies lack some clones; in the studies checked, an unresolved V gene accounts for under half of them, and the cause for the rest is not known. The V and J calls and clone size are taken from that table; D and trimming were inferred from the DNA. The sample counts about 16,000 clones, each observed more than once. Roughly 14% of the sample lies in the top ten.

Points the paper makes about the study in general: Healthy controls shared more TCRbeta clones with each other than CVID subjects shared among themselves (p < 0.0001). The authors noted that sequencing repertoires of T cell subpopulations would be needed to clarify what caused the increased clonality in CVID. Although equal DNA input was used, an average of about 75,000 unique sequences per sample was obtained for controls, compared with about 31,547 for CVID samples. Fewer deletions and N-nucleotide insertions were reportedly observed in CVID TCRbeta sequences, and highly modified clones with 13 or more V deletions were reportedly absent from CVID TCRbeta sequences. TCRbeta clonality was higher in CVID subjects than in healthy controls (t-test p = 0.018), and the increase was most characteristic of about a third of subjects. Patient heterogeneity within the CVID cohort put limits on correlating repertoire features with clinical complications.

Diagnosis of CVID followed standard criteria, namely serum IgG, IgA and/or IgM below the normal range together with specific antibody deficiency. The CVID group comprised about 44 subjects, 15 or so female and some 30 male, aged roughly 8 to 64 years with a mean age of roughly 38. Predominantly Caucasian heritage was noted among both the CVID patients and the healthy controls. At the time of study participation, every CVID subject had been on replacement immunoglobulin therapy for one year or longer. No CVID subject was ill or taking immunomodulatory or immunosuppressive medication when blood was collected. Heparinized peripheral whole blood samples of roughly 5 to 8 ml were obtained from each donor. TCRbeta CDR3 repertoires were sequenced from genomic DNA of adults with common variable immune deficiency (CVID) and healthy adult controls. To isolate peripheral blood mononuclear cells, diluted blood was subjected to density centrifugation over Hypaque 1077 or Ficoll-Paque. Genomic DNA was obtained from unsorted mononuclear cells through either Qiagen column purification or a centrifugation-based method.

The sequencing sample was made of peripheral blood mononuclear cells. The TCR originated in a human donor with common variable immunodeficiency.

Partial CDR3 DNA: TGTGCCACCATTAGCGGGGGGGATGTGAATGAG. This codes for CATISGGDVNE. The whole CDR3 protein is CATISGGDVNEQFF. The chain is assembled from TRBV2 and TRBJ2-1; 11 bases in the junction line up with TRBD2. Coverage ceases 3 residues before the CDR3 finishes, and the germline J gene fills in the end. CDR3 length: 14 amino acids, cysteine to phenylalanine. The CDR3 was read in part: 33 bases, with the frame set at base 1. CDR1 and CDR2, looked up from the germline V gene, are SNHLY and FYNNEI. The germline V and J ends show losses of 10 bases and 7 bases respectively, and no gene match explains 9 bases of the junction.